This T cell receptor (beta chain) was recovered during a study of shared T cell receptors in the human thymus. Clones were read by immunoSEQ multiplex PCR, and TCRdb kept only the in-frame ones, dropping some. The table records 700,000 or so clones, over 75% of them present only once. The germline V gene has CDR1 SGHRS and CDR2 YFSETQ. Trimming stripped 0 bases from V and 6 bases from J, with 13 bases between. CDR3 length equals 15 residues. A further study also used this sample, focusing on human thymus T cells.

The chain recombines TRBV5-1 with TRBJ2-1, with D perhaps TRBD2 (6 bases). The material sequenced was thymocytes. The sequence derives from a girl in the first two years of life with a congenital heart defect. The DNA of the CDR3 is TGCGCCAGCAGCTTGGGCCCGGTGCGGGGCAATGAGCAGTTCTTC. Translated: CASSLGPVRGNEQFF.